The sequence of this T cell receptor (beta chain) was determined in a study of control samples from healthy donors and cancer patients. Trimming pared 3 bases from V and 1 base from J, leaving 10 bases between. The CDR3 contains 15 residues. Germline V gene sequence: CDR1 SGDLS, CDR2 YYNGEE. Profiling relied on immunoSEQ multiplex PCR, and the TCRdb table lists in-frame clones only, not all of them. The sample holds about 160,000 clones, around nine tenths seen once. The rearrangement links TRBV9 to TRBJ2-2, with D uncertain. The specimen was blood. The receptor was isolated from a man aged 25-45 years in good health. The CDR3 loop reads CASSEAWGNTGELFF. CDR3 sequence (DNA): TGTGCCAGCAGCGAGGCCTGGGGGAACACCGGGGAGCTGTTTTTT.